This TCR beta chain derives from a study of OX40 agonist ivuxolimab in advanced cancers. For the study at large: Past anti-PD-1, anti-PD-L1 or anti-CTLA-4 therapy was accepted, and roughly 42% had received some.

Produced via immunoSEQ multiplex PCR; TCRdb's table is partial and in-frame only. In the table there are about 100,000 clones, roughly 94% of which are singletons. The germline gives CDR1 SNHLY, CDR2 FYNNEI. CDR3 length equals 13 residues. V trimming: 9 bases; J trimming: 5 bases; junction bases outside the gene matches: 8. The study's findings and limits: Partial responders receiving 0.1-3.0 mg/kg showed among the lowest clonal expansion.

On this clone: Antigen unknown.

The source material was CD4+ or CD8+ T cells sorted from blood, sampled in a trial of the OX40 agonist ivuxolimab. The V call is TRBV2, the J call TRBJ2-7; TRBD1 matches 9 bases. This TCR came from an adult with an advanced solid tumor such as melanoma, head and neck, liver or kidney cancer. The CDR3 nucleotides read TGTGCCAGAGGGGGACAGGGTCTCGACGAGCAGTACTTC. This sequence encodes CARGGQGLDEQYF.